This passage covers 14 T cell receptor beta chains from one sample sequenced in a study of blood T cells in healthy people across ages. With a J-beta primer mix and a sample-barcoded 5' primer, a second PCR ran about 7 to 11 cycles. One entry per CDR3 protein, called by TCRdb with MiXCR from the 5' RACE reads. The table shows 1,500,000 or so distinct CDR3 sequences, with almost 60% occurring only once. Sample: blood. Receptors were obtained from a man younger than 35 in good health.

Only a few counts were recorded for this clonotype. Here the CDR3 DNA reads TGTGCCAGCAGTTACGGGGCAGGGTTGCTTTACAATGAGCAGTTCTTC. Translating it yields CASSYGAGLLYNEQFF. V and J are TRBV6-5 and TRBJ2-1; a possible D gene is TRBD1 (5 bases). The CDR3 runs 16 residues. Germline CDR1 MNHEY, CDR2 SVGAGI. V was trimmed by 2 bases and J by 4 bases, leaving 15 bases between them.

This clonotype was counted only a few times. The V and J genes are TRBV29-1 and TRBJ2-1; D gene ambiguous. Germline loops: CDR1 SQVTM, CDR2 ANQGSEA. The ends were cut back, 7 bases at V and 5 bases at J, with 9 bases in the middle. There are 11 residues in the CDR3. The CDR3 DNA reads TGCAGCGCTTGGCGGAACAATGAGCAGTTCTTC. It translates to CSAWRNNEQFF.

The V gene is TRBV20-1, the J gene TRBJ2-1, with 9 positions matching TRBD1. The V segment lost 7 bases and the J segment 3 bases; nucleotides outside the gene matches: 4. Germline V gene lookup returns CDR1 DFQATT and CDR2 SNEGSKA (reference sequence). The length of the CDR3 is 13 residues. The DNA of the CDR3 is TGCAGTGAACAGGGGGCCAACTACAATGAGCAGTTCTTC. Its protein is CSEQGANYNEQFF.

The genes are TRBV20-1 and TRBJ2-5; D unclear. V lost 5 bases to trimming and J lost 3 bases, with 16 bases between them. CDR1 and CDR2 from the germline V gene are DFQATT and SNEGSKA (reference sequence). The CDR3 consists of 14 residues. In DNA form, the CDR3 reads TGCAGTGCTTTTTACCGGGCCCAAAAAGAGACCCAGTACTTC. Its protein product is CSAFYRAQKETQYF.

This clonotype has just a few counts. The genes are TRBV29-1 and TRBJ2-1; 8 bases line up with TRBD2. This CDR3 region has 16 residues. J lost 7 bases, V lost 7 bases, and 18 bases had no gene match. Germline-derived CDR1 and CDR2 are SQVTM and ANQGSEA. The CDR3 DNA is TGCAGCGGGAGAGAGATTAAGGCGGGAGGATGGAATGAGCAGTTCTTC. Its protein is CSGREIKAGGWNEQFF.

This clonotype was seen more than once but under ten times. CDR3: CASRGALYNEQFF. CDR3 nucleotides: TGCGCCAGCAGGGGGGCCCTCTACAATGAGCAGTTCTTC. V usage is TRBV4-1 and J usage is TRBJ2-1, with D perhaps matching TRBD1 (6 bases). V was trimmed by 6 bases and J by 3 bases, leaving 9 bases between them. Germline-derived CDR1 and CDR2 are MGHRA and YSYEKL. CDR3 length equals 13 residues.

The genes are TRBV7-9 and TRBJ2-1, with 7 bases that match TRBD1. With V trimmed by 5 bases and J by 0 bases, 19 bases remained unmatched. Germline CDR1 reads SEHNR; CDR2 reads FQNEAQ (reference sequence). This CDR3 is built from 20 residues. The CDR3 DNA sequence: TGTGCCAGCAGCCCGAAGTTAGTCCGACAGGGAAGGAGCTCCTACAATGAGCAGTTCTTC. The encoded protein is CASSPKLVRQGRSSYNEQFF.

V gene TRBV20-1 combines with J gene TRBJ2-1, with a tentative D call TRBD2 (6 bases). The CDR3 runs to 15 residues. The germline V gene encodes CDR1 DFQATT and CDR2 SNEGSKA (reference sequence). V lost 3 bases, J lost 3 bases, and 15 bases lay in between. The CDR3 nucleotides read TGCAGTGCTAGGGAACCGGGACTTCACTACAATGAGCAGTTCTTC. Protein product: CSAREPGLHYNEQFF.

V usage is TRBV12-3 or TRBV12-4 and J usage is TRBJ2-4, with D possibly matching TRBD2 (6 bases). V was cut by 3 bases and J by 9 bases, with 24 bases left in between. The CDR3 is 17 residues long. The CDR3 bases are TGTGCCAGCAGTTTGAAGTCGACGGGGGTCACTTTCGGCATTCAGTACTTC. This translates into CASSLKSTGVTFGIQYF.

The V and J genes are TRBV6-5 and TRBJ2-4, with D possibly called TRBD1 or TRBD2 (5 bases each). V was pared by 5 bases and J by 7 bases, with 12 bases between. Looked up from germline, CDR1 is MNHEY and CDR2 is SVGAGI. There are 13 residues in the CDR3. The CDR3 loop is CASSRGDKNIQYF. CDR3 nucleotide sequence: TGTGCCAGCAGTCGAGGGGATAAGAACATTCAGTACTTC.

This sequence joins TRBV30 and TRBJ2-7, with D possibly matching TRBD2 (6 bases). V gave up 4 bases and J gave up 12 bases, with 22 bases separating them. Per germline, CDR1 GTSNPN and CDR2 SVGIG (reference sequence). This CDR3 comprises 13 residues. The CDR3 sequence is CAWNRGNYEQWYF. The CDR3 bases are TGTGCCTGGAATCGGGGGAATTACGAGCAGTGGTACTTC.

This clonotype was detected a few times. This chain uses TRBV7-2 with TRBJ2-6; no firm D call. CDR3 size: 13 residues. CDR1 and CDR2 from the germline V gene are SGHTA and FQGNSA. Trimming took off 6 bases at V and 2 bases at J, with 5 bases between the two ends. The CDR3, as DNA: TGTGCCAGCAGGCTAGCTGGGGCCAACGTCCTGACTTTC. Its translation is CASRLAGANVLTF.

J is TRBJ1-2 and V is TRBV6-1, with D hard to call. V was shortened by 1 base and J by 8 bases, with 17 bases between the two germline ends. The CDR3 contains 15 residues. Germline V lookup: CDR1 MNHNS, CDR2 SASEGT. CDR3 sequence reads: CASSEGYGHMSGYTF. CDR3 DNA sequence: TGTGCCAGCAGTGAAGGTTATGGTCACATGAGCGGCTACACCTTC.

V is TRBV7-9 and J is TRBJ1-1; D may be TRBD1 (5 bases). Trimming shortened V by 4 bases and J by 2 bases, and 14 bases separated the two germline ends. The CDR3 spans 15 residues. The germline CDR1 and CDR2 sequences are SEHNR and FQNEAQ (reference sequence). CDR3 loop: CASSSSRDSNTEAFF. CDR3 in DNA: TGTGCCAGCAGCTCCAGCAGGGACTCTAACACTGAAGCTTTCTTT.